The text below deals with one T cell receptor (beta chain). Its antigen remains undetermined. No much larger clone is present one base from it, and per-base qualities are unavailable. Each collaborating institution followed its own protocols to collect whole blood in K2EDTA tubes. For TCRbeta analysis, collaborator samples were shipped as frozen whole blood, as isolated PBMCs, or as DNA extracted from either sample type. TCRbeta CDR3 regions were amplified from genomic DNA by means of the immunoSEQ Assay, a bias-controlled multiplex PCR. The paper's data handling went like this. The number of nucleated cells in each sample was estimated from the amplification of reference gene primers within the assay. To quantify the absolute abundance of each unique TCRbeta CDR3 rearrangement, sequence reads were collapsed and filtered. For each sample, productive Simpson clonality was calculated as the square root of Simpson's diversity index across productive rearrangements. TCRdb retrieved this table from immuneACCESS and kept in-frame rearrangements only. Not all clones are present; in checked studies, unresolved V genes account for under half, and no reason is known for the remainder. D and trimming come from the DNA, and the V and J calls and clone size come from that table. The sample table contains approximately 210,000 clones; only one count was recorded for about 91% of them. The ten largest clonotypes hold approximately 1.2% of the sample.

Trimming takes 8 bases from V and 1 base from J, and the germline ends sit 6 bases apart. Including cysteine and phenylalanine, the CDR3 has 12 amino acids. Here the CDR3 DNA is all that survives: 36 bases in frame from base 1. Based on the germline V gene (reference sequence), the CDR1 and CDR2 sequences are PRHDT and FYEKMQ. The source of the sample is a study of blood T cell repertoires in COVID-19 (dated by TCRdb to the early 2020s). At the level of the whole study: The collaborator samples originated in the United States, Italy and Spain and spanned the acute and convalescent phases of COVID-19. The sample metadata nearly always contained a de-identified subject ID, COVID-19 status, age in years and sex. The samples were drawn from the first 160 participants of the ongoing ImmuneRACE study and from 1,254 subjects provided by 6 global collaborators. The prospective study material was composed of cDNA or gDNA derived from T cells, B-cell-depleted T cells, or PBMCs. The dataset comprised deeply sampled blood TCRbeta repertoires from subjects exposed to, actively infected with, or recovered from COVID-19. HLA class I and class II types, where available, came from metadata supplied by the sample provider rather than from assay-based typing. A freely available public database, intended as a resource for researchers studying the immune response to SARS-CoV-2, is where the repertoires were released.

Overall results and qualifications from the work: How much clinical and demographic metadata was included differed by source and by participant, and the metadata was provided uncurated.

Rearrangement joined TRBV13 to TRBJ1-3; TRBD1 is a weak D gene call, 6 bases matching. This clonotype originated in a man aged 25-45 years with acute or convalescent COVID-19. The sequenced material came from peripheral blood. The bases read TGTGCCAGCCAGGGGTCTGGAAACACCATATATTTT. It translates to CASQGSGNTIYF.